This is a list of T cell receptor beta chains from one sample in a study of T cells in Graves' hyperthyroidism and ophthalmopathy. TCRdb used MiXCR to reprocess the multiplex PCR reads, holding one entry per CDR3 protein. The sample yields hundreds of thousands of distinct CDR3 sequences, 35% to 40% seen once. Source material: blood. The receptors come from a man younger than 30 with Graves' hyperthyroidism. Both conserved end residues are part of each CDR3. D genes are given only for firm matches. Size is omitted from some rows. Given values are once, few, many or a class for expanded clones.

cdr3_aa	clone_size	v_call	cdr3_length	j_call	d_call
CASSQDVQAQDRSPLHF	few	TRBV4-1	17	TRBJ1-6	-
CSVGPQGEKLFF	many	TRBV29-1	12	TRBJ1-4	TRBD1
CASSYSRGTGANVLTF	few	TRBV6-5	16	TRBJ2-6	-
CAPPRQGVNSPLHF	-	TRBV25-1	14	TRBJ1-6	TRBD1
CASSLIGGTGTDTQYF	-	TRBV7-3	16	TRBJ2-3	-
CASSAGTVNQETQYF	few	TRBV9	15	TRBJ2-5	-
CASSFTVGNTIYF	many	TRBV7-2	13	TRBJ1-3	-
CASSPQGMAGYTF	few	TRBV12-3/TRBV12-4	13	TRBJ1-2	-
CASSQNGGGETQYF	few	TRBV7-2	14	TRBJ2-5	TRBD2
CATKADSYEQYF	many	TRBV7-9	12	TRBJ2-7	-
CASSELGVGEQYF	many	TRBV25-1	13	TRBJ2-7	-
CASSPGTGGAEAFF	few	TRBV11-1	14	TRBJ1-1	TRBD1
CASYSSTGELFF	-	TRBV19	12	TRBJ2-2	-
CAISESGGLFGEQYF	-	TRBV10-3	15	TRBJ2-7	-
CASRRQTNQPQHF	few	TRBV12-3/TRBV12-4	13	TRBJ1-5	-
CASSLRPNSGANVLTF	-	TRBV5-8	16	TRBJ2-6	-
CASSFRDIPYEQYF	few	TRBV7-8	14	TRBJ2-7	-
CASSPRDKQSYEQYF	-	TRBV7-9	15	TRBJ2-7	-
CASSLTGRGEKLFF	-	TRBV6-1	14	TRBJ1-4	-
CASSLSGGDRYEQYF	-	TRBV7-9	15	TRBJ2-7	TRBD2
CSARGYMDSGNTIYF	-	TRBV20-1	15	TRBJ1-3	-
CASSLASLFGKNTEAFF	few	TRBV7-9	17	TRBJ1-1	-
CASSLSVATVETQYF	few	TRBV5-1	15	TRBJ2-5	-
CASSLDIGSYEQYF	-	TRBV7-9	14	TRBJ2-7	-
CASNGDNYGYTF	-	TRBV6-1	12	TRBJ1-2	-
CASSRTGGPTYEQYF	few	TRBV5-1	15	TRBJ2-7	TRBD1
CASSPLGQGGGYTF	-	TRBV19	14	TRBJ1-2	TRBD1
CASTQGASGNTIYF	few	TRBV2	14	TRBJ1-3	TRBD1
CASTVGGNSPLHF	many	TRBV19	13	TRBJ1-6	-
CASSPPGQGAATYEQYF	few	TRBV7-2	17	TRBJ2-7	TRBD1
CASSAQRVPQETQYF	-	TRBV6-1	15	TRBJ2-5	-
CAISGRGGQNTEAFF	many	TRBV10-3	15	TRBJ1-1	-
CSAAGARRNYGYTF	once	TRBV20-1	14	TRBJ1-2	-
CASSEYESTEAFF	many	TRBV2	13	TRBJ1-1	-
CASSQASGSSGNTIYF	-	TRBV4-1	16	TRBJ1-3	-
CASNFDGITDYEQYF	-	TRBV6-5	15	TRBJ2-7	-
CANSPGTGRDEKLFF	-	TRBV9	15	TRBJ1-4	TRBD1
CASSPDRVSSPLHF	-	TRBV14	14	TRBJ1-6	TRBD1
CASSESPSYTGELFF	-	TRBV2	15	TRBJ2-2	-
CSARSQRETQYF	many	TRBV20-1	12	TRBJ2-5	-
CASSSGRDQPQHF	many	TRBV5-1	13	TRBJ1-5	-
CASSNRVRENTIYF	-	TRBV19	14	TRBJ1-3	-
CASSSGTTEQYF	-	TRBV7-2	12	-	TRBD2
CASSSWEDSNQPQHF	-	TRBV7-3	15	TRBJ1-5	-
CASSEGGTTRFPLFF	many	TRBV2	15	TRBJ1-4	-
CASSFGAGPPYEQYF	-	TRBV7-9	15	TRBJ2-7	TRBD2
CAATGKEDSNQPQHF	-	TRBV10-3	15	TRBJ1-5	TRBD1
CASATPQGFTGELFF	-	TRBV6-1	15	TRBJ2-2	-
CSARTSPTEAFF	few	TRBV20-1	12	TRBJ1-1	-
CASSFSKGRGYTF	few	TRBV13	13	TRBJ1-2	-
CASSPGTVKFQETQYF	-	TRBV7-9	16	TRBJ2-5	-
CRMSSGDTEAFF	many	TRBV20-1	12	TRBJ1-1	-
CASSLRPSSGNTIYF	once	TRBV12-3/TRBV12-4	15	TRBJ1-3	-
CSVAGRTNGAETQYF	many	TRBV29-1	15	TRBJ2-5	-
CASSGPPEPYEQYF	few	TRBV11-2	14	TRBJ2-7	-
CSARDLGNGGADGELFF	-	TRBV20-1	17	TRBJ2-2	TRBD2
CASSLGFQETQYF	-	TRBV6-5	13	TRBJ2-5	-
CATSPRGTSGYSYEQYF	-	TRBV15	17	TRBJ2-7	TRBD2
CARGLGARGANVLTF	few	TRBV7-9	15	TRBJ2-6	-